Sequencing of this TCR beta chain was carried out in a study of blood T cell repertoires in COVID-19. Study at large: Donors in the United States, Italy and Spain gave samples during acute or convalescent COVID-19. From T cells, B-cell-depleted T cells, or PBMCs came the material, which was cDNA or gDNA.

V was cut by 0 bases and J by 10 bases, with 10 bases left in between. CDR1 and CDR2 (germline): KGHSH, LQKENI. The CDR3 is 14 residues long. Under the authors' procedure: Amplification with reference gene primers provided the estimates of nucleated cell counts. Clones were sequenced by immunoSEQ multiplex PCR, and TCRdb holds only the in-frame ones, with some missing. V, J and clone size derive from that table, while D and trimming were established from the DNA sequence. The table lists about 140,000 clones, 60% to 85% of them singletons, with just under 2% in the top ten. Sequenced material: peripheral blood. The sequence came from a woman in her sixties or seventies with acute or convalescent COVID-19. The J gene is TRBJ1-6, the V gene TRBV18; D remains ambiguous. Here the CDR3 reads CASSPPASLSPLHF. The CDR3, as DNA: TGTGCCAGCTCACCACCGGCCAGTTTGTCACCCCTCCACTTT.